Described below is a single T cell receptor beta chain sequence and its context. Antigen unknown. RNA transcripts were the template for amplifying TCR beta CDR3 regions. The primer set for the first-round RT-PCR of the TCR CDR3 was HTBI. TCRdb fed the multiplex PCR reads into MiXCR, producing one record per CDR3 protein. The table shows about half a million distinct CDR3 sequences, with approximately 23% occurring only once. Individuals with ophthalmopathy presented a Clinical Activity Score of at least 3, a NOSPECS grade of at least 4 and a duration under 3 months. Clinical symptoms, serum thyroxine, TRAb, thyroid ultrasound and orbital computed tomography informed diagnoses. This entry belongs to a study of T cells in Graves' hyperthyroidism and ophthalmopathy. Study observations and caveats: Stable hyperthyroidism was told apart from ophthalmopathy by a model built on 13 V-J features.

The CDR3 sequence is 19 residues long. V was pared by 6 bases and J by 5 bases, with 24 bases of the junction left unmatched. The germline V gene encodes CDR1 MDHEN and CDR2 SYDVKM. This receptor was identified in a woman aged 70-85 years with Graves' ophthalmopathy. This chain uses TRBV28 with TRBJ1-2, with 7 bases that match TRBD1. Sequencing used blood. The CDR3 here is CASSSRFRDSSPYPYGYTF. The CDR3 DNA reads as TGTGCCAGCAGCTCGCGTTTTAGGGACAGCTCGCCCTATCCTTATGGCTACACCTTC.